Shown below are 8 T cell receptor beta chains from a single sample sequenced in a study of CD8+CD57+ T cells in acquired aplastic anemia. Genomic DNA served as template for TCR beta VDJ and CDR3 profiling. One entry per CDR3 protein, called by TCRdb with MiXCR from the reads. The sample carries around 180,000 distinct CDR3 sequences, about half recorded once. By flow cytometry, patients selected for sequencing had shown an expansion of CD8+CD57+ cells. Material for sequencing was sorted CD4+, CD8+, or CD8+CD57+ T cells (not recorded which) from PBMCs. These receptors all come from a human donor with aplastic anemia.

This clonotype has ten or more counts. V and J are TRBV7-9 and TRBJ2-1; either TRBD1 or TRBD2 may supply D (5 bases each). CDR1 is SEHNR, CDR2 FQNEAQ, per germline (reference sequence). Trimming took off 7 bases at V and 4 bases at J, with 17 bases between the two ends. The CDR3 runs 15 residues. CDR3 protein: CASKIAGSSYNEQFF. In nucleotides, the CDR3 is TGTGCCAGCAAAATTGCAGGGAGTAGTTACAATGAGCAGTTCTTC.

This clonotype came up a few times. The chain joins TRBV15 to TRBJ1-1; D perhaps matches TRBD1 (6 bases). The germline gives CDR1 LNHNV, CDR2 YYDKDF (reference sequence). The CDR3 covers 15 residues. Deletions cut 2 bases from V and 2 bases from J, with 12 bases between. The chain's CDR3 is CATSRSHGTNTEAFF. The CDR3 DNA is TGTGCCACCAGCAGATCCCACGGGACAAACACTGAAGCTTTCTTT.

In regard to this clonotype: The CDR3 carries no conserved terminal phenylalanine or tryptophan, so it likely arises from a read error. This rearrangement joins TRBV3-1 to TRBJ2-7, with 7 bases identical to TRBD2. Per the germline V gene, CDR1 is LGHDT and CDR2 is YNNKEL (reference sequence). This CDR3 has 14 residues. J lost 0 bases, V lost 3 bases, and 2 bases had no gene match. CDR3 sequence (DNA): TGTGCCAGCAGCCAGAGCGGGGCCTCCTACGAGCAGTACTCC. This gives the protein CASSQSGASYEQYS.

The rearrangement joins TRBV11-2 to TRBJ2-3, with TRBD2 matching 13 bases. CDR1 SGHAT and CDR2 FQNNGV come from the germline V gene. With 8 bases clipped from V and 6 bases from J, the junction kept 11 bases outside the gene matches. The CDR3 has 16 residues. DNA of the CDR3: TGTGCCAGCCGGGGAACTAGCGGGGGGGCCGGCGATACGCAGTATTTT. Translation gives CASRGTSGGAGDTQYF.

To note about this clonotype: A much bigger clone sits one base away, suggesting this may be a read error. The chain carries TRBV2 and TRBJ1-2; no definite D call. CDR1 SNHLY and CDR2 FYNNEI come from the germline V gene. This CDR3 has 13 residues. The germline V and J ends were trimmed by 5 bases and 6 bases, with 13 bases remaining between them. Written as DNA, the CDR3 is TGTGCCAGCAGTTTACTGGGAGGCCATGGCTACACCTTC. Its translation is CASSLLGGHGYTF. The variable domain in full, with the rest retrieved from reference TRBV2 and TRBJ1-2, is EPEVTQTPSHQVTQMGQEVILRCVPISNHLYFYWYRQILGQKVEFLVSFYNNEISEKSEIFDDQFSVERPDGSNFTLKIRSTKLEDSAMYFCASSLLGGHGYTFGSGTRLTVV.

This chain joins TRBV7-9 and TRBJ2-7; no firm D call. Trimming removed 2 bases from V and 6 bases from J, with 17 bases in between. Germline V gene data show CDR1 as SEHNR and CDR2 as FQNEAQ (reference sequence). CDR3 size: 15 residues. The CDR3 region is CASSLSLRPFVEQYF. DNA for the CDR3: TGTGCCAGCAGCTTAAGCCTGAGACCCTTTGTCGAGCAGTACTTC.

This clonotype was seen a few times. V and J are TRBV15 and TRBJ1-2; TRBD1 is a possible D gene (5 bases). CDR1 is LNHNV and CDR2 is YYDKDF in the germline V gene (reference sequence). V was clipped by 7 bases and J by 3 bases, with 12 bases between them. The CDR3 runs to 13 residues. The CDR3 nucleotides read TGTGCCACCACCGCCGGGGCGGACTATGGCTACACCTTC. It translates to CATTAGADYGYTF.

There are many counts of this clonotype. DNA for the CDR3: TGTGCCAGCAGGGGAGGGACAGGGTGGTCACCCCTCCACTTT. It encodes CASRGGTGWSPLHF. This chain uses TRBV2 with TRBJ1-6, with 9 bases matching TRBD1. V lost 6 bases and J lost 10; bases outside the gene matches: 7. Germline assignment: CDR1 SNHLY and CDR2 FYNNEI. This CDR3 is built from 14 residues. The full variable domain, with the rest looked up from reference TRBV2 and TRBJ1-6, is EPEVTQTPSHQVTQMGQEVILRCVPISNHLYFYWYRQILGQKVEFLVSFYNNEISEKSEIFDDQFSVERPDGSNFTLKIRSTKLEDSAMYFCASRGGTGWSPLHFGNGTRLTVT.